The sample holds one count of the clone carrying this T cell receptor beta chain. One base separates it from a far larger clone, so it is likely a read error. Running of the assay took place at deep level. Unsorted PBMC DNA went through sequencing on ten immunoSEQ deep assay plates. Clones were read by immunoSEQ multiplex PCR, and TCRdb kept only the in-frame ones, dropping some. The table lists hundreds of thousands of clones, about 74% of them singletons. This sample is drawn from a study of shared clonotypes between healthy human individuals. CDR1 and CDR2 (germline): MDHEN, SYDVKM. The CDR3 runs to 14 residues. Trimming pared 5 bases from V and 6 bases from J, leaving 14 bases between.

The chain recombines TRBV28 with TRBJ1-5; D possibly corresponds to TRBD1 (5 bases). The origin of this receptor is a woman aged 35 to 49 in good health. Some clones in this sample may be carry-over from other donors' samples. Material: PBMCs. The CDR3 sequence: CASSRRGPSQPQHF. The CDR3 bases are TGTGCCAGCAGTAGGCGGGGACCTAGTCAGCCCCAGCATTTT.